Below, 24 T cell receptor beta chains from the same sample are listed, as sequenced in a study of human T cells and chemical hapten exposure. Using its own MiXCR run on the RACE reads, TCRdb lists one record per CDR3 protein. The sample yields over 300,000 distinct CDR3 sequences, roughly 5.3% seen once. Time point reported: pre-sensitization, week 0. As to treatment: therapeutic diphenylcyclopropenone sensitization with weekly scalp DPC. The sequences come from whole blood, collected in connection with sensitization to the hapten diphenylcyclopropenone (DPC). The receptor source for this set is a woman between 45 and 60 years old with alopecia areata. Some clones in this sample may be carry-over from other donors' samples.

In its sample, this clonotype was seen many times. The V call is TRBV11-2, the J call TRBJ2-6, with unresolved D. The CDR3 has 14 amino acids. The germline CDR1 and CDR2 sequences are SGHAT and FQNNGV. Trimming left V 5 bases short and J 4 bases short, with 9 bases between. CDR3 sequence: CASSRNVGANVLTF. The DNA of the CDR3 is TGTGCCAGCAGCCGGAACGTGGGGGCCAACGTCCTGACTTTC. The variable domain in full, completed from reference TRBV11-2 and TRBJ2-6, reads EAGVAQSPRYKIIEKRQSVAFWCNPISGHATLYWYQQILGQGPKLLIQFQNNGVVDDSQLPKDRFSAERLKGVDSTLKIQPAKLEDSAVYLCASSRNVGANVLTFGAGSRLTVL.

This clonotype was observed at least ten times. This chain joins TRBV6-1 and TRBJ1-2; 9 nucleotides agree with TRBD1. V lost 4 bases and J lost 2; bases outside the gene matches: 5. The CDR3 has 15 amino acids. Germline-derived CDR1 and CDR2 are MNHNS and SASEGT. CDR3 residues: CASSVAGTGNYGYTF. The CDR3 DNA follows: TGTGCCAGCAGTGTCGCCGGGACAGGGAACTATGGCTACACCTTC.

This clonotype was seen only a few times. The gene calls are TRBV5-6 and TRBJ2-7; possibly TRBD2 for D (6 bases). The V end lost 1 base, the J end lost 6 bases, and 17 bases lay between the germline ends. The germline CDR1 and CDR2 sequences are SGHDT and YYEEEE. This CDR3 is 15 amino acids long. The CDR3 reads CASSLLSEGGGEQYF. The DNA of the CDR3 is TGTGCCAGCAGCTTGCTGTCGGAGGGAGGAGGCGAGCAGTACTTC.

This chain connects TRBV2 to TRBJ2-6; D not resolved. The CDR3 is 15 amino acids. Per germline, CDR1 SNHLY and CDR2 FYNNEI. The V gene lost 2 bases and the J gene lost 1 base, with 6 bases spanning the gap. The CDR3 sequence is CASSEHPSGANVLTF. The CDR3, as DNA: TGTGCCAGCAGTGAACACCCGTCTGGGGCCAACGTCCTGACTTTC.

This clonotype was found many times. This chain joins TRBV6-2 or TRBV6-3 and TRBJ1-1; D gene ambiguous. This CDR3 is 14 amino acids long. Between the trimmed V and J ends, which lost 0 bases and 5 bases, there was a span of 10 bases. The germline V gene has CDR1 MNHEY and CDR2 SVGEGT. CDR3 DNA: TGTGCCAGCAGTTACTCGGAGCGGCAAACTGAAGCTTTCTTT. Translation gives CASSYSERQTEAFF.

This clonotype was detected only a few times. This chain connects TRBV7-2 to TRBJ2-3, with TRBD2 matching 8 bases. This CDR3 has 17 residues. The ends lost 4 bases at V and 4 bases at J; junction bases unmatched: 13. Germline-derived CDR1 and CDR2 are SGHTA and FQGNSA. CDR3 residues: CASSSPAGGGPADTQYF. The CDR3 region has the DNA TGTGCCAGCAGCTCCCCCGCCGGGGGGGGACCAGCAGATACGCAGTATTTT.

J is TRBJ1-4 and V is TRBV5-5; D is unclear. V was trimmed by 0 bases and J by 7 bases, leaving 19 bases between them. In germline, CDR1 is SGHKS, CDR2 YYEKEE (reference sequence). The CDR3 consists of 17 residues. The CDR3 is CASSLVFGRGEFEKLFF. CDR3 in DNA: TGTGCCAGCAGCTTGGTCTTCGGCCGGGGAGAGTTTGAAAAACTGTTTTTT.

The CDR3 bases are TGCAGCGCTGTAACAGGGGGAACTGAAGCTTTCTTT. It is translated as CSAVTGGTEAFF. The rearrangement joins TRBV29-1 to TRBJ1-1, with 8 bases matching TRBD1. J was trimmed by 5 bases and V by 7 bases; bases with no gene match: 6. The CDR3 runs to 12 residues. Germline values: CDR1 SQVTM, CDR2 ANQGSEA.

In this sample, this clonotype turned up a few times. This chain uses TRBV12-3 or TRBV12-4 with TRBJ1-1; D not certain. V was shortened by 3 bases and J by 3 bases, with 8 bases between the two germline ends. CDR3 length: 13 amino acids. The DNA of the CDR3 is TGTGCCAGCAGTTTTACTGTCGACACTGAAGCTTTCTTT. This sequence encodes CASSFTVDTEAFF.

This clonotype has ten or more counts. The rearrangement joins TRBV6-6 to TRBJ2-6; 7 nucleotides align to TRBD2. The CDR3 has 14 residues. Looked up from germline, CDR1 is MNHNY and CDR2 is SVGAGI (reference sequence). The junction had 4 bases not matched to a gene; V was cut back by 11 bases and J by 0 bases. The CDR3 protein is CAAGEGSGANVLTF. The CDR3 DNA follows: TGTGCCGCGGGGGAGGGCTCTGGGGCCAACGTCCTGACTTTC.

V gene TRBV28 combines with J gene TRBJ2-3, with no clear D. The J call may be in error: the DNA end matches TRBJ1-5 better. This CDR3 spans 11 amino acids. Germline V gene lookup returns CDR1 MDHEN and CDR2 SYDVKM. CDR3 sequence reads: CASSYTDTQHF. In nucleotides, the CDR3 is TGTGCCAGCAGTTATACAGATACGCAGCATTTT.

This clonotype has a count of ten or more. The chain combines TRBV29-1 with TRBJ2-4; D gene ambiguous. The germline V gene encodes CDR1 SQVTM and CDR2 ANQGSEA. The V end was cut by 0 bases, the J end by 0 bases, with 6 bases between. The CDR3 has 14 residues. CDR3 sequence reads: CSVEDRVAKNIQYF. The CDR3 nucleotides are TGCAGCGTTGAAGATCGCGTAGCCAAAAACATTCAGTACTTC.

A remark on this clonotype: This may arise from a read error, as a much more abundant clone is one base away. The chain uses TRBV10-3 and TRBJ2-3; 7 bases agree with TRBD2. Germline CDR1 is ENHRY and CDR2 is SYGVKD. The junction had 11 bases not matched to a gene; V was cut back by 3 bases and J by 5 bases. This CDR3 region has 16 residues. CDR3 in amino acids: CAISESDRLALDTQYF. The CDR3 coding sequence is TGTGCCATCAGTGAAAGTGATAGACTAGCTCTAGATACGCAGTATTTT.

This clonotype was seen many times. This sequence joins TRBV9 and TRBJ2-3; 9 positions agree with TRBD2. The trim removed 0 bases at V and 4 bases at J, leaving 12 bases unmatched. The CDR3 has 18 residues. CDR1 SGDLS and CDR2 YYNGEE come from the germline V gene. The CDR3 loop is CASSVEYGGSGSADTQYF. CDR3 bases: TGTGCCAGCAGCGTAGAGTACGGGGGTAGCGGGAGTGCAGATACGCAGTATTTT.

V gene TRBV3-1 combines with J gene TRBJ1-4; D not resolved. Trimming shortened V by 0 bases and J by 7 bases, and 15 bases separated the two germline ends. The germline CDR1 and CDR2 sequences are LGHDT and YNNKEL (reference sequence). There are 16 residues in the CDR3. The CDR3: CASSQEGVRWGEKLFF. CDR3 sequence (DNA): TGTGCCAGCAGCCAAGAAGGAGTCCGGTGGGGTGAAAAACTGTTTTTT.

A remark on this clonotype: A read error may explain this, as a much larger clone is one base away. This chain uses TRBV12-3 or TRBV12-4 with TRBJ1-5; TRBD1 agrees at 9 bases. This CDR3 is built from 14 residues. Trimming at V came to 5 bases and at J to 12 bases, leaving 11 bases not matched to a gene. CDR3 sequence reads: CASSQAQGAGYQHF. CDR3 bases: TGTGCCAGCAGTCAGGCACAGGGGGCAGGCTACCAGCATTTT.

This clonotype came up many times. The rearrangement joins TRBV20-1 to TRBJ1-5; D unclear. This CDR3 has 15 residues. The V gene lost 5 bases and the J gene lost 0 bases, with 14 bases spanning the gap. Germline CDR1 is DFQATT and CDR2 is SNEGSKA (reference sequence). The CDR3 protein is CSADDGQYSNQPQHF. DNA for the CDR3: TGCAGTGCTGACGATGGCCAGTATAGCAATCAGCCCCAGCATTTT.

This clonotype was found many times. V and J are TRBV29-1 and TRBJ1-2; D is unresolved. Trimming stripped 2 bases from V and 8 bases from J, with 12 bases between. The germline gives CDR1 SQVTM, CDR2 ANQGSEA. The length of the CDR3 is 12 residues. In DNA form, the CDR3 reads TGCAGCGTTGAATTTTTCGGGCAGGGCTACACCTTC. Its protein product is CSVEFFGQGYTF.

This clonotype has at least ten counts. The chain employs TRBV28 and TRBJ2-4; TRBD2 might be the D (5 bases). V lost 11 bases, J lost 13 bases, and 15 bases lay in between. This CDR3 spans 10 amino acids. In germline, CDR1 is MDHEN, CDR2 SYDVKM. In DNA form, the CDR3 reads TGTGCCCCCCGGGAAGGTGGGCAGTACTTC. This sequence encodes CAPREGGQYF. The whole variable domain, filled in from reference TRBV28 and TRBJ2-4, reads DVKVTQSSRYLVKRTGEKVFLECVQDMDHENMFWYRQDPGLGLRLIYFSYDVKMKEKGDIPEGYSVSREKKERFSLILESASTNQTSMYLCAPREGGQYFGAGTRLSVL.

On this clonotype: A clone one base away is much larger, so this may be a read error. V and J are TRBV2 and TRBJ2-3; possibly TRBD2 for D (5 bases). CDR1 and CDR2 (germline): SNHLY, FYNNEI. Trimming cost V 6 bases and J 5 bases, with 12 bases left between them. The CDR3 spans 13 residues. CDR3 nucleotide sequence: TGTGCCAGCAGGGACCCAGCGGTAGATACGCAGTATTTT. It specifies CASRDPAVDTQYF.

The genes are TRBV4-1 and TRBJ1-5; D gene uncertain. Per germline, CDR1 MGHRA and CDR2 YSYEKL. The germline V and J ends were trimmed by 3 bases and 7 bases, with 13 bases remaining between them. The CDR3 is 14 residues long. CDR3 in amino acids: CASSQAGGGQPQHF. For the CDR3, the DNA is TGCGCCAGCAGCCAGGCGGGCGGAGGGCAGCCCCAGCATTTT.

The rearrangement links TRBV28 to TRBJ1-4; 9 positions agree with TRBD1. The CDR3 is 15 residues long. Losses at the gene ends were 6 bases for V and 8 bases for J; bases not matched to a gene: 10. Germline CDR1 is MDHEN and CDR2 is SYDVKM. The chain's CDR3 is CASSPTDRGGEKLFF. As DNA, the CDR3 is TGTGCCAGCAGCCCTACGGACAGGGGAGGGGAAAAACTGTTTTTT.

This clonotype is categorized as medium-sized. The chain combines TRBV28 with TRBJ2-6, with 7 positions matching TRBD1. The germline gives CDR1 MDHEN, CDR2 SYDVKM. Losses at the gene ends were 5 bases for V and 3 bases for J; bases not matched to a gene: 1. CDR3 size: 14 residues. The CDR3 coding sequence is TGTGCCAGCAGTGGGACAGTTGGGGCCAACGTCCTGACTTTC. Translation gives CASSGTVGANVLTF. The complete variable domain, with remaining parts taken from reference TRBV28 and TRBJ2-6, reads DVKVTQSSRYLVKRTGEKVFLECVQDMDHENMFWYRQDPGLGLRLIYFSYDVKMKEKGDIPEGYSVSREKKERFSLILESASTNQTSMYLCASSGTVGANVLTFGAGSRLTVL.

This clonotype has at least ten counts. The rearrangement joins TRBV7-2 to TRBJ2-7, with 7 bases that match TRBD2. Germline CDR1 SGHTA, CDR2 FQGNSA. CDR3 length: 15 residues. The V and J ends lost 0 bases and 6 bases, in that order; junction bases with no gene match: 8. The CDR3 DNA is TGTGCCAGCAGCTTAGCCCGGGGGGAGCCTCGCGAGCAGTACTTC. It codes for CASSLARGEPREQYF.